The 6 T cell receptor beta chains below were found in one sample sequenced in a study of cytomegalovirus exposure and HLA in healthy donors. PCR employed 60 Vbeta and 13 Jbeta primers. Profiled with immunoSEQ multiplex PCR; TCRdb holds only in-frame clones, not every one. The table has roughly 200,000 clones, roughly 70% seen once. The sequenced sample was PBMCs. These receptor sequences come from a male donor in good health and CMV-seronegative.

This clone was counted a few times. The gene calls are TRBV7-9 and TRBJ1-1; D is ambiguous. V was trimmed by 2 bases and J by 0 bases, leaving 10 bases between them. CDR3 length equals 15 residues. Germline loops: CDR1 SEHNR, CDR2 FQNEAQ (reference sequence). The CDR3 DNA sequence: TGTGCCAGCAGCTTATCGGGAGGTCTGAACACTGAAGCTTTCTTT. This codes for CASSLSGGLNTEAFF.

CDR3 nucleotide sequence: TGTGCCAGCAGTTTTGTCGCGGGACAGGGATTCTACGAGCAGTACTTC. It codes for CASSFVAGQGFYEQYF. The chain combines TRBV28 with TRBJ2-7; 9 bases map to TRBD1. J gave up 3 bases and V 3 bases, and 9 bases lay outside the gene matches. Germline-derived CDR1 and CDR2 are MDHEN and SYDVKM. This CDR3 contains 16 residues.

This clone was observed once. DNA for the CDR3: TGTGCCAGCAGTACCAGGGACAGGGGTAGGGCTCAGCCCCAGCATTTT. The encoded protein is CASSTRDRGRAQPQHF. V is TRBV28 and J is TRBJ1-5, with 10 positions matching TRBD1. Germline V gene data show CDR1 as MDHEN and CDR2 as SYDVKM. The V gene end was trimmed by 5 bases and the J gene end by 6 bases; junction bases not matched to a gene: 10. The CDR3 sequence is 16 residues long.

The V and J genes are TRBV19 and TRBJ2-2; D might be TRBD2 (5 bases). Per germline, CDR1 LNHDA and CDR2 SQIVND (reference sequence). The CDR3 is 13 amino acids. The V end lost 1 base, the J end lost 7 bases, and 7 bases lay between the germline ends. The CDR3: CASSIGRVGELFF. The DNA of the CDR3 is TGTGCCAGTAGTATAGGGCGGGTCGGGGAGCTGTTTTTT.

This clone showed up just a few times. V usage is TRBV6-5 and J usage is TRBJ1-3; tentative D call: TRBD1 (6 bases). Germline CDR1 reads MNHEY; CDR2 reads SVGAGI. V gave up 10 bases and J gave up 4 bases, with 11 bases separating them. This CDR3 has 12 residues. DNA for the CDR3: TGTGCCACCTTTGGGGGCGGAAACACCATATATTTT. Its translation is CATFGGGNTIYF.

V gene TRBV7-9 combines with J gene TRBJ2-1; 8 positions agree with TRBD2. This CDR3 is 16 amino acids long. The germline V gene has CDR1 SEHNR and CDR2 FQNEAQ (reference sequence). V was clipped by 3 bases and J by 6 bases; unmatched bases: 10. The CDR3 nucleotides read TGTGCCAGCAGCTTGAGGGTGAGCGGGGGTGCCAATGAGCAGTTCTTC. This codes for CASSLRVSGGANEQFF.